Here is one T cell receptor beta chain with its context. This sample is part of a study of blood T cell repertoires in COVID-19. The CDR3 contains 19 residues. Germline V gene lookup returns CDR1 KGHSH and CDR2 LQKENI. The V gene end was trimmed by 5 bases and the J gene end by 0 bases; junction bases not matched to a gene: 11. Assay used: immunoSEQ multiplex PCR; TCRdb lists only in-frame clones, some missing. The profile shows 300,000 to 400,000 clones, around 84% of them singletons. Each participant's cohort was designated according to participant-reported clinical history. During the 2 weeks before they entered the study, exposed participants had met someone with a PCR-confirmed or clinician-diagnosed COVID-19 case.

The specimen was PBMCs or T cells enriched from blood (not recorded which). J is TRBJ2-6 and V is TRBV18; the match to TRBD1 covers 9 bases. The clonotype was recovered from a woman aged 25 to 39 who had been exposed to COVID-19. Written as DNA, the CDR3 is TGTGCCAGCTCAATATGGACAGGGGAAACTCTCTCTGGGGCCAACGTCCTGACTTTC. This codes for CASSIWTGETLSGANVLTF.